This T cell receptor (beta chain) was identified during a study of T cell repertoires in cytomegalovirus infection. In the study overall: In the study, CMV epitopes included recently identified HLA-C-restricted and well-studied HLA-B-restricted ones. Matching HLA type and CMV infection were both indicated by public TCR beta signatures. The study's findings and limits: Dominant in the ex vivo response were TCR beta clonotypes restricted by HLA-C and specific for CMV.

MiXCR, applied by TCRdb to the reads, yields one record per CDR3 protein. The table has approximately 120,000 distinct CDR3 sequences, 32% seen once. This clonotype was seen repeatedly, ten times or more. Its antigen is as yet unknown. Between the trimmed V and J ends, which lost 3 bases and 8 bases, there was a span of 7 bases. Germline values: CDR1 SEHNR, CDR2 FQNEAQ (reference sequence). The CDR3 has 11 residues. This rearrangement joins TRBV7-9 to TRBJ1-2; D uncertain. This TCR was sampled from a human donor in good health (CMV status not recorded). Some clones in this sample may be carry-over from other donors' samples. Source: CD8+ T cells from cultured PBMCs, taken from culture after CMV antigen stimulation. For the CDR3, the DNA is TGTGCCAGCAGCTTCGGTAGAGGCTACACCTTC. Translated: CASSFGRGYTF.